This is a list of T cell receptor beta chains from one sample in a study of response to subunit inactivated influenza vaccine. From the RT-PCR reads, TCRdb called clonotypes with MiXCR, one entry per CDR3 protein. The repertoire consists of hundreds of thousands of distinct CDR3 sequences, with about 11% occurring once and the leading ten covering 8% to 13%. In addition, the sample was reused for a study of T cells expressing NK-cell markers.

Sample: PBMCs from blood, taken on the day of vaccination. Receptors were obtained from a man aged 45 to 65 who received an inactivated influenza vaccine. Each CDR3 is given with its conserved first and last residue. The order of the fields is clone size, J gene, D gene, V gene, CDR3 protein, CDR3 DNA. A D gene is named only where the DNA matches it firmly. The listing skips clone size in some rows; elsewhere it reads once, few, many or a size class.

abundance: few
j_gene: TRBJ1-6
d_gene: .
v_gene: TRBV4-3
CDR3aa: CASSWGGSYNSPLHF
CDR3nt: TGCGCCAGCAGTTGGGGAGGCTCCTATAATTCACCCCTCCACTTT

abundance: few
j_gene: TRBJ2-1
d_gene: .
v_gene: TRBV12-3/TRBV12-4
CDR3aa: CASSFYGVGIF
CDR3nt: TGTGCCAGCAGTTTTTATGGGGTAGGAATCTTC

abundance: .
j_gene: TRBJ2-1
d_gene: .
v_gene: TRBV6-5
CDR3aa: CASSYEISSYNEQFF
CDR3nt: TGTGCCAGCAGTTATGAAATTAGCTCCTACAATGAGCAGTTCTTC

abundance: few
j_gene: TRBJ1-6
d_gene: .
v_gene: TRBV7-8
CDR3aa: CASSLDRDNSPLHF
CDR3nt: TGTGCCAGCAGCTTAGATAGGGATAATTCACCCCTCCACTTT

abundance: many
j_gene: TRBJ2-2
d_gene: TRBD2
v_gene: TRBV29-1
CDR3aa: CSALGASGRLNTGELFF
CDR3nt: TGCAGCGCCCTGGGGGCTAGCGGGAGGCTGAACACCGGGGAGCTGTTTTTT

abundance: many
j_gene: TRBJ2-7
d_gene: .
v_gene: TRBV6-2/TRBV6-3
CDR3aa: CASSWEVGAYEQYF
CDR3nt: TGTGCCAGCAGTTGGGAGGTTGGAGCTTACGAGCAGTACTTC

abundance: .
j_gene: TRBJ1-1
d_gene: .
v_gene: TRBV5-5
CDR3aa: CASSLQGSRAEAFF
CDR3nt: TGTGCCAGCAGCCTGCAGGGGTCGAGGGCTGAAGCTTTCTTT

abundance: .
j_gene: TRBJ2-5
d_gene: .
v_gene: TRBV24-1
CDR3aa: CATSDRGGYMGGETQYF
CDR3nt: TGTGCCACCAGTGATAGGGGTGGCTACATGGGAGGAGAGACCCAGTACTTC

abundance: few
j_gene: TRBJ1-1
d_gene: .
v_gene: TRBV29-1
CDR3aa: CSVNPGGWTEAFF
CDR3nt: TGCAGCGTCAACCCCGGGGGTTGGACTGAAGCTTTCTTT

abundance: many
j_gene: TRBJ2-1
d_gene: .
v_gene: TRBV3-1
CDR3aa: CASSQGLANEQFF
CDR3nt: TGTGCCAGCAGCCAAGGGCTAGCTAATGAGCAGTTCTTC

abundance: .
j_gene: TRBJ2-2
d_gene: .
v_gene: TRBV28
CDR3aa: CASFWGPNTGELFF
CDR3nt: TGTGCCAGCTTCTGGGGTCCGAACACCGGGGAGCTGTTTTTT

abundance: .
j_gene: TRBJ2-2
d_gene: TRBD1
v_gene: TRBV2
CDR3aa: CASSDRGLYTGELFF
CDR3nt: TGTGCCAGCAGTGATAGGGGGCTCTACACCGGGGAGCTGTTTTTT

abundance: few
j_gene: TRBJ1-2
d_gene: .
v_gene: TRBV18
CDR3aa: CASSPPSTASYGYTF
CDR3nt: TGTGCCAGCTCACCACCTTCGACCGCCTCCTATGGCTACACCTTC

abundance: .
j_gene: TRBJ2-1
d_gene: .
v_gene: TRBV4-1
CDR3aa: CASSQEWVGNEQFF
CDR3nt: TGCGCCAGCAGCCAAGAATGGGTGGGAAATGAGCAGTTCTTC

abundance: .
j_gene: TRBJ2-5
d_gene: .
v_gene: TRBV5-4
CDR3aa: CASKGGSQETQYF
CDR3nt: TGTGCCAGCAAAGGCGGAAGTCAAGAGACCCAGTACTTC

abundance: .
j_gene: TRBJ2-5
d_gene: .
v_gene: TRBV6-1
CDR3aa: CASSPRGVVQETQYF
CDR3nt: TGTGCCAGCAGTCCCCGCGGGGTAGTCCAAGAGACCCAGTACTTC

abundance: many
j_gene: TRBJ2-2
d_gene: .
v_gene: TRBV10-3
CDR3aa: CAITERGAWNTGELFF
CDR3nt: TGTGCCATCACCGAGAGGGGGGCTTGGAACACCGGGGAGCTGTTTTTT

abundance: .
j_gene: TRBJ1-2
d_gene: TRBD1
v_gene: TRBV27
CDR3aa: CASSSSGTGRGYTF
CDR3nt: TGTGCCAGCAGTTCCTCCGGGACAGGGCGGGGCTACACCTTC

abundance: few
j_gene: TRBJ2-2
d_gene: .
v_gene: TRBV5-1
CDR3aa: CASSLATTNTGELFF
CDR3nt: TGCGCCAGCAGCTTGGCTACGACGAACACCGGGGAGCTGTTTTTT

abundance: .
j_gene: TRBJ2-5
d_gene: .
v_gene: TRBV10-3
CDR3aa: CAISESGGTETQYF
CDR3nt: TGTGCCATCAGTGAGTCTGGAGGGACCGAGACCCAGTACTTC

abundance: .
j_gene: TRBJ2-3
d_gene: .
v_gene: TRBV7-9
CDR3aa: CASSFRGSGTQYF
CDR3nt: TGTGCCAGCAGCTTCCGGGGATCTGGTACGCAGTATTTT

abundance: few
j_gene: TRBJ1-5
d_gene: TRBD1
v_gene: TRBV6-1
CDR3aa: CASSPGGQGSNQPQHF
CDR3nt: TGTGCCAGCAGCCCTGGGGGACAGGGTAGCAATCAGCCCCAGCATTTT

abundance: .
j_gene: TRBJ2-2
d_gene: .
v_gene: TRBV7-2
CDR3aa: CASSLGAGPKNTGELFF
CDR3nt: TGTGCCAGCAGCTTAGGGGCAGGGCCCAAGAACACCGGGGAGCTGTTTTTT

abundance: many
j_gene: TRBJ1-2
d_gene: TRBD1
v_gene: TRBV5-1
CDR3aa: CASSNGQVDYGYTF
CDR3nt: TGCGCCAGCAGCAACGGACAGGTGGACTATGGCTACACCTTC

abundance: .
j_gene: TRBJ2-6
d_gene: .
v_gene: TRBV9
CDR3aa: CASSPMTSWGANVLTF
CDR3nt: TGTGCCAGCAGCCCCATGACCTCGTGGGGGGCCAACGTCCTGACTTTC

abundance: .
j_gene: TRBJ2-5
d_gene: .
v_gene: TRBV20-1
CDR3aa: CSARDRAPETQYF
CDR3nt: TGCAGTGCTAGAGATAGGGCACCTGAGACCCAGTACTTC

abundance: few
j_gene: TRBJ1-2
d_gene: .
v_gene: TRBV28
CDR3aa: CASSLFTDYGYTF
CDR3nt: TGTGCCAGCAGTTTATTTACAGACTATGGCTACACCTTC

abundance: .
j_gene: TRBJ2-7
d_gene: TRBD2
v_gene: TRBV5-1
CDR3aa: CASSRLSGLDEQYF
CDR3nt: TGCGCCAGCAGCAGACTTAGCGGGCTCGACGAGCAGTACTTC

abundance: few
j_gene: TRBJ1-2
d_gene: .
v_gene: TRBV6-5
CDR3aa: CASSYSSGPYGYTF
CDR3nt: TGTGCCAGCAGTTACTCGTCGGGCCCTTATGGCTACACCTTC

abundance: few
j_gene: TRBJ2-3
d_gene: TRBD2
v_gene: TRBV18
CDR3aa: CASSPSGSGRAVRTDTQYF
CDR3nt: TGTGCCAGCTCACCATCAGGCAGCGGGAGGGCGGTTCGAACAGATACGCAGTATTTT

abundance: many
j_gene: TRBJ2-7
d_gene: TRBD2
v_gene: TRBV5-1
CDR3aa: CASSPGLAVDLEQYF
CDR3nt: TGCGCCAGCAGCCCAGGACTAGCCGTCGACCTCGAGCAGTACTTC

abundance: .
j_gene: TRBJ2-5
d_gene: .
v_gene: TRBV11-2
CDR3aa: CASSLGAGWGETQYF
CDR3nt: TGTGCCAGCAGCTTAGGTGCGGGGTGGGGAGAGACCCAGTACTTC

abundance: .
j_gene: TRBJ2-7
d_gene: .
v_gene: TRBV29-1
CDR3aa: CSVAPPGSLGNEQYF
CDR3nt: TGCAGCGTTGCACCTCCGGGCAGCCTTGGGAACGAGCAGTACTTC

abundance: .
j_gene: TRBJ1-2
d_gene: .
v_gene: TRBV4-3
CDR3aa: CASSPTPRTDYGYTF
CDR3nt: TGCGCCAGCAGCCCGACTCCTCGCACAGACTATGGCTACACCTTC

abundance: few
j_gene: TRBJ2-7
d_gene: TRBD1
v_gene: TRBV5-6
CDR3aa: CASRAGQASYEQYF
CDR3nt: TGTGCCAGCAGGGCAGGACAGGCGTCCTACGAGCAGTACTTC

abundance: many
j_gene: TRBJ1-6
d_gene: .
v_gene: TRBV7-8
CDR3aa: CASSLMASSYNSPLHF
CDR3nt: TGTGCCAGCAGCTTAATGGCCAGCTCCTATAATTCACCCCTCCACTTT

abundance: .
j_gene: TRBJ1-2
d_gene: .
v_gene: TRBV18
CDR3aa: CASSPGPASYGYTF
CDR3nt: TGTGCCAGCTCCCCCGGGCCCGCTAGCTATGGCTACACCTTC

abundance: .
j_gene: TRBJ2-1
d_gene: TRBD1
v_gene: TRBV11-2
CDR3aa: CASSSIYTLGQGVNEQFF
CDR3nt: TGTGCCAGCAGCTCGATATACACGCTGGGACAGGGAGTTAATGAGCAGTTCTTC

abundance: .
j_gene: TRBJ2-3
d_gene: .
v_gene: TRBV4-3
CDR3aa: CASSQEIHYQPTDTQYF
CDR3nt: TGCGCCAGCAGCCAAGAAATCCACTACCAACCCACAGATACGCAGTATTTT

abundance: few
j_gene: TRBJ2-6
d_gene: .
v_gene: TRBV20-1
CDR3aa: CSAVFRGSGANVLTF
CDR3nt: TGCAGTGCTGTCTTCCGGGGCTCTGGGGCCAACGTCCTGACTTTC

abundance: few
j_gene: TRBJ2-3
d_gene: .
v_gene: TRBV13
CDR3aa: CASSLLMGPTNTDTQYF
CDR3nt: TGTGCCAGCAGCCTCCTAATGGGACCAACGAACACAGATACGCAGTATTTT

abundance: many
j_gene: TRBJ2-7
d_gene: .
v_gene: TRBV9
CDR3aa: CASSVEPSSTYEQYF
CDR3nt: TGTGCCAGCAGCGTAGAACCGTCGTCCACCTACGAGCAGTACTTC

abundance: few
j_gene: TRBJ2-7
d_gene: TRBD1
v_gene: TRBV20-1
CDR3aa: CSAPRDRAYEQYF
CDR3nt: TGCAGTGCTCCCCGGGACAGGGCCTACGAGCAGTACTTC

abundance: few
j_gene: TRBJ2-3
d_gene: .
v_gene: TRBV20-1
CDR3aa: CSATRTGNTQYF
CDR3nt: TGCAGTGCTACCCGGACCGGGAATACGCAGTATTTT

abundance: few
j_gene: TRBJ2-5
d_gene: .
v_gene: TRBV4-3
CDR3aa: CASSRHLGETQYF
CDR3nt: TGCGCCAGCAGCCGTCACTTAGGAGAGACCCAGTACTTC

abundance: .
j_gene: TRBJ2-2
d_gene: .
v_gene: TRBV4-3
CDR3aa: CASSQVIGVGELFF
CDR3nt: TGCGCCAGCAGCCAAGTCATAGGGGTCGGGGAGCTGTTTTTT

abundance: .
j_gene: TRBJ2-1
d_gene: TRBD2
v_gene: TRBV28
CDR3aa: CASSLFPSGRGEQFF
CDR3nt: TGTGCCAGCAGTTTATTTCCTAGCGGGAGGGGGGAGCAGTTCTTC

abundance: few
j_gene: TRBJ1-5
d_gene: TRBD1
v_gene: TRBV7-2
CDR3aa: CASSLGRTGMAQHF
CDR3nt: TGTGCCAGCAGCTTAGGAAGGACAGGTATGGCCCAGCATTTT

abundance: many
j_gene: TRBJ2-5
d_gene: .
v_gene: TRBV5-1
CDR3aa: CASSGTSELWYQETQYF
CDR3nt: TGCGCCAGCAGCGGGACCTCGGAGCTCTGGTACCAAGAGACCCAGTACTTC

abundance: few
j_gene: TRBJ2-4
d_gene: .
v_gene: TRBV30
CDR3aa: CAWKPGLILAKNIQYF
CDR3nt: TGTGCCTGGAAACCGGGACTGATACTAGCCAAAAACATTCAGTACTTC

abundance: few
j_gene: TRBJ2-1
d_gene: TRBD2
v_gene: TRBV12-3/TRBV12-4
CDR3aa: CASSGLAGGAYSYNEQFF
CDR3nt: TGTGCCAGCAGCGGACTAGCGGGGGGCGCCTACTCCTACAATGAGCAGTTCTTC

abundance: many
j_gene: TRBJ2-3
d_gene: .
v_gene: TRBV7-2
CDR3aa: CASSLGDLRGLNTQYF
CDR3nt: TGTGCCAGCAGCTTGGGCGACCTACGAGGGCTAAATACGCAGTATTTT

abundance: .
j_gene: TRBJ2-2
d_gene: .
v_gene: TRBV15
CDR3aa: CATSRGGVGTGELFF
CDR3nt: TGTGCCACCAGCAGAGGGGGGGTGGGCACCGGGGAGCTGTTTTTT

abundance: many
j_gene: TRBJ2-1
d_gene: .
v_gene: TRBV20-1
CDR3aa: CSARDRGAGGIYNEQFF
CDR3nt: TGCAGTGCTAGAGATCGGGGGGCAGGGGGTATCTACAATGAGCAGTTCTTC